This T cell receptor beta chain was profiled in a study of CD8 T cells in Susac syndrome. RNA in amounts of roughly 0.45 to 1 ug was reverse transcribed with random hexamers. An immunoSEQ multiplex PCR generated amplified TCR beta CDR3 products spanning 54 Vbeta and 13 Jbeta. A single record per CDR3 protein comes from TCRdb applying MiXCR to the immunoSEQ multiplex PCR reads. The data contain approximately 220,000 distinct CDR3 sequences, over 90% of them singletons. Sequencing of TCR beta was performed on blood CD8+ T cells and on blood CD4+ T cells. Bulk CD8+ and CD4+ cells came from magnetic negative isolation; CD8+ TEMRA by FACS. The CDR3 is made up of 10 amino acids. Germline CDR1 is GTSNPN and CDR2 is SVGIG (reference sequence). With 5 bases removed from V and 3 bases from J, the gap between germline ends came to 5 bases.

The sequence was collected from a human donor with multiple sclerosis. The chain joins TRBV30 to TRBJ2-7; D ambiguous. Sequencing was performed on CD4+ T cells from PBMCs. This chain's CDR3 is CAWGNYEQYF. The CDR3 DNA follows: TGTGCCTGGGGAAACTACGAGCAGTACTTC.